Each of the 21 T cell receptor beta chains below was sequenced from the same sample in a study of shared clonotypes between healthy human individuals. TCRdb keeps only in-frame clones here, not all; method: immunoSEQ multiplex PCR. This sample has roughly 1,600,000 clones, with around 98.5% found just once. Sequencing used naive CD4+ T cells sorted from blood. Subset indicated: CD45RA+ positively selected. Source of these receptors: a man under 40 in good health.

The CDR3 protein is CASSLEWGAYEQYF. CDR3 nucleotides: TGCGCCAGCAGCTTAGAGTGGGGGGCCTACGAGCAGTACTTC. This chain connects TRBV5-1 to TRBJ2-7; tentatively, D is TRBD2 (6 bases). The CDR3 consists of 14 residues. V lost 2 bases and J 2 bases, leaving 11 bases between the germline ends. Germline CDR1 SGHRS, CDR2 YFSETQ.

Comments on this clone: Other nucleotide sequences from this sample produce the same CDR3. The V gene is TRBV5-1, the J gene TRBJ2-7; 10 nucleotides line up with TRBD1. The CDR3 has 14 residues. V trimming: 4 bases; J trimming: 4 bases; junction bases outside the gene matches: 5. CDR1 and CDR2 (germline): SGHRS, YFSETQ. The CDR3 DNA reads as TGCGCCAGCAGCCTACCGGGACAGGGGTACGAGCAGTACTTC. Its protein is CASSLPGQGYEQYF.

The CDR3 DNA reads as TGTGCCAGCAGTTTAATAGGGGGCGTAGGTTATGGCTACACCTTC. Translating it yields CASSLIGGVGYGYTF. The rearrangement links TRBV28 to TRBJ1-2, with TRBD1 identical over 7 bases. The CDR3 loop spans 15 amino acids. Per the germline V gene, CDR1 is MDHEN and CDR2 is SYDVKM. V trimming: 2 bases; J trimming: 5 bases; junction bases outside the gene matches: 8.

The CDR3 sequence: CASSSPRTINIQYF. CDR3 in DNA: TGTGCCAGCAGCTCTCCGCGGACTATCAACATTCAGTACTTC. The chain has TRBV7-9 and TRBJ2-4; D possibly corresponds to TRBD2 (6 bases). The CDR3 is 14 amino acids. Germline V gene data show CDR1 as SEHNR and CDR2 as FQNEAQ (reference sequence). V was cut by 4 bases and J by 7 bases, with 14 bases left in between.

This chain uses TRBV9 with TRBJ2-5; 11 positions agree with TRBD2. Germline lookup yields CDR1 SGDLS and CDR2 YYNGEE. V trimming: 2 bases; J trimming: 1 base; junction bases outside the gene matches: 1. The CDR3 is 15 amino acids. CDR3 loop: CASSVTSGTQETQYF. The CDR3 nucleotides are TGTGCCAGCAGCGTGACTAGCGGGACCCAAGAGACCCAGTACTTC.

V is TRBV11-2 and J is TRBJ2-4; D assignment may be TRBD1 or TRBD2 (5 bases each). The CDR3 spans 17 residues. Per the germline V gene, CDR1 is SGHAT and CDR2 is FQNNGV. Trimming stripped 5 bases from V and 0 bases from J, with 17 bases between. CDR3 DNA sequence: TGTGCCAGCAGCCCCCGGGGCGGACTCCTAGCCAAAAACATTCAGTACTTC. Translating gives CASSPRGGLLAKNIQYF.

V usage is TRBV4-1 and J usage is TRBJ1-2, with a tentative D call TRBD1 (6 bases). The CDR3 covers 15 residues. V shed 8 bases and J shed 4 bases, with 20 bases lying between them. The germline gives CDR1 MGHRA, CDR2 YSYEKL. CDR3 sequence: CASSERAGVIYGYTF. In nucleotides, the CDR3 is TGCGCCAGCTCGGAGCGGGCAGGGGTGATCTATGGCTACACCTTC.

The chain links TRBV5-5 to TRBJ1-2; TRBD1 matches at 9 bases. V dropped 0 bases and J dropped 8; count of bases not matched to a gene: 11. The CDR3 extends over 16 amino acids. Germline CDR1 reads SGHKS; CDR2 reads YYEKEE (reference sequence). In DNA form, the CDR3 reads TGTGCCAGCAGCTTGGAGACGGGACAGGGTGGTCGCGGCTACACCTTC. This gives the protein CASSLETGQGGRGYTF.

In DNA form, the CDR3 reads TGTGCCAGCAGCTTAGCAGGGGTAAGGAGCTACGAGCAGTACTTC. Protein product: CASSLAGVRSYEQYF. V and J are TRBV7-9 and TRBJ2-7; possibly TRBD1 for D (5 bases). Deletions cut 0 bases from V and 3 bases from J, with 12 bases between. Germline V gene lookup returns CDR1 SEHNR and CDR2 FQNEAQ (reference sequence). CDR3 length equals 15 residues.

The CDR3 loop reads CASSPRDTGFGKLFF. The CDR3 bases are TGTGCCAGCAGCCCCCGGGACACAGGCTTTGGAAAACTGTTTTTT. The rearrangement uses TRBV7-9 and TRBJ1-4; D is perhaps TRBD1 (6 bases). The CDR3 runs to 15 residues. The V gene lost 5 bases and the J gene lost 10 bases, with 20 bases spanning the gap. CDR1 and CDR2 from the germline V gene are SEHNR and FQNEAQ (reference sequence).

The CDR3 DNA reads TGTGCCATCAGTGAGTCTGATGGCGTAGTCACTGAAGCTTTCTTT. Protein: CAISESDGVVTEAFF. This chain uses TRBV10-3 with TRBJ1-1; the D is unclear. The CDR3 is made up of 15 amino acids. Deletions cut 0 bases from V and 4 bases from J, with 12 bases between. In germline, CDR1 is ENHRY, CDR2 SYGVKD.

The chain has TRBV7-2 and TRBJ1-1; D unresolved. V lost 2 bases to trimming and J lost 9 bases, with 16 bases between them. There are 14 residues in the CDR3. Germline CDR1 reads SGHTA; CDR2 reads FQGNSA. CDR3 sequence (DNA): TGTGCCAGCAGCTTATTCGAGGCTAGCATTCAAGCTTTCTTT. Encoded protein: CASSLFEASIQAFF.

DNA for the CDR3: TGTGCCAGCAGCTTACTCCAGGGTGGGAACACTGAAGCTTTCTTT. It is translated as CASSLLQGGNTEAFF. The V and J genes are TRBV11-2 and TRBJ1-1, with D perhaps matching TRBD1 (5 bases). CDR3 length: 15 residues. In germline, CDR1 is SGHAT, CDR2 FQNNGV. The ends were cut back, 2 bases at V and 1 base at J, with 11 bases in the middle.

The chain couples TRBV6-1 to TRBJ1-5, with D perhaps matching TRBD1 (5 bases). The CDR3 extends over 18 amino acids. The V end was cut by 0 bases, the J end by 0 bases, with 15 bases between. Germline loops: CDR1 MNHNS, CDR2 SASEGT. The chain's CDR3 is CASSEALGGLNSNQPQHF. CDR3 sequence (DNA): TGTGCCAGCAGTGAAGCGCTCGGGGGGTTAAATAGCAATCAGCCCCAGCATTTT.

The chain couples TRBV7-2 to TRBJ2-5; 8 bases match TRBD1. The trim removed 4 bases at V and 7 bases at J, leaving 11 bases unmatched. The CDR3 is 15 amino acids. Germline V gene data show CDR1 as SGHTA and CDR2 as FQGNSA. The CDR3 here is CASSYKAQGAGTQYF. The CDR3 DNA follows: TGTGCCAGCAGCTACAAAGCCCAGGGGGCCGGGACCCAGTACTTC.

CDR3 sequence: CASSSLAREQFF. Written as DNA, the CDR3 is TGTGCCAGCAGCTCACTGGCCAGGGAGCAGTTCTTC. The rearrangement joins TRBV5-6 to TRBJ2-1; D remains unclear. This CDR3 spans 12 amino acids. Germline V gene sequence: CDR1 SGHDT, CDR2 YYEEEE. V was trimmed by 3 bases and J by 10 bases, leaving 11 bases between them.

This chain joins TRBV2 and TRBJ2-5, with 8 bases identical to TRBD2. V lost 7 bases, J lost 2 bases, and 9 bases stayed unmatched. CDR1 and CDR2 (germline): SNHLY, FYNNEI. The CDR3 sequence is 15 residues long. CDR3 sequence: CASTLAATKQETQYF. CDR3 DNA: TGTGCCAGCACACTAGCGGCGACCAAGCAAGAGACCCAGTACTTC.

V usage is TRBV5-1 and J usage is TRBJ2-7; 14 nucleotides line up with TRBD2. Germline V lookup: CDR1 SGHRS, CDR2 YFSETQ. Trimming at V came to 3 bases and at J to 3 bases, leaving 8 bases not matched to a gene. The length of the CDR3 is 17 residues. CDR3 amino acids: CASSWGLAGAQDYEQYF. Here the CDR3 DNA reads TGCGCCAGCAGCTGGGGACTAGCGGGAGCCCAGGACTACGAGCAGTACTTC.

This chain connects TRBV7-2 to TRBJ1-5, with D maybe TRBD1 (5 bases). This CDR3 contains 16 residues. The ends were cut back, 1 base at V and 3 bases at J, with 13 bases in the middle. Germline loops: CDR1 SGHTA, CDR2 FQGNSA. CDR3 sequence reads: CASSLGGSRTNQPQHF. The CDR3 nucleotides are TGTGCCAGCAGCTTAGGGGGCAGCAGAACCAATCAGCCCCAGCATTTT.

The V gene is TRBV28, the J gene TRBJ2-7, with TRBD2 matching 7 bases. This CDR3 comprises 15 residues. From germline, CDR1 is MDHEN and CDR2 SYDVKM. V shed 7 bases and J 5 bases; nucleotides not matched to a gene: 14. The CDR3 coding sequence is TGTGCCAGCACCTGGGAGGGAGGCCCGAACGACGAGCAGTACTTC. Residues: CASTWEGGPNDEQYF.

Concerning this clone: The sample has other DNA sequences that encode this CDR3 too. V and J are TRBV18 and TRBJ2-5, with no clear D. Trimming removed 3 bases at V and 0 bases at J, with 5 bases between. In germline, CDR1 is KGHSH, CDR2 LQKENI. The CDR3 loop spans 13 amino acids. The CDR3 spells CASSPTYQETQYF. For the CDR3, the DNA is TGTGCCAGCTCACCGACGTACCAAGAGACCCAGTACTTC.